This T cell receptor beta chain was recorded in a study of CD8 T cells in ankylosing spondylitis (TCRdb year 2017). With regard to the full study: To find TCR variants linked to disease, the study profiled T cell receptor beta repertoires in ankylosing spondylitis patients and healthy donors. The full study cohort comprised about 24 ankylosing spondylitis patients and around 100 healthy donors. Peripheral blood was sampled, and synovial fluid was also collected from ankylosing spondylitis patients.

The paper's findings and limits, for the study overall: A TCR beta motif of roughly 8 highly homologous amino acid variants appeared characteristic of blood from ankylosing spondylitis patients. Significant enrichment of the disease-linked clones was reported in matched synovial fluid samples from ankylosing spondylitis patients. A CD8+ phenotype was shown by the disease-linked clones, which were found at relatively low frequencies in peripheral blood. Some motif variants were previously reported in synovial fluid and blood of reactive arthritis patients, suggesting common disease-initiation mechanisms.

The CDR3 sequence holds 16 residues, the cysteine and phenylalanine included. Only the CDR3 portion is preserved as DNA: 48 bases, with reading frame beginning at the first base. V and J are trimmed by 5 bases and 6 bases, and the gene matches miss 9 bases of the junction. The germline V gene (reference sequence) specifies LNHNV as CDR1 and YYDKDF as CDR2. This clonotype came up a few times. Its recognized antigen is unknown. No base quality values were provided; no much bigger clone lies one nucleotide off. Sequencing was carried out with an Illumina HiSeq 2500. TCR beta libraries were prepared by quantitative 5'-RACE with molecular barcodes. Per the source publication's procedure: Disease-linked TCR variants were identified with a new computational method built on a probabilistic model of VDJ rearrangement. TCRdb itself trimmed the public reads at Q25 with fastp, ran MiXCR and retained productive beta chains. Rows with one shared CDR3 protein collapse into an entry with the most common genes and DNA. TCRdb assigned the V and J calls; the authors' analysis was not used. The sample table records fewer than 250,000 distinct CDR3 sequences; around 17% of these occur just once. Jointly, the top ten make up about 42% of the sample.

The chain uses TRBV15 and TRBJ2-1, and 11 junctional nucleotides match TRBD2. The TCR comes from a male donor with ankylosing spondylitis. The sequencing sample was made of blood, either unsorted or a sorted T cell fraction (not recorded which). The DNA sequence is TGTGCCACCAGCCCTGATAGCGGGAGGGCCTCCAATGAGCAGTTCTTC. The resulting protein is CATSPDSGRASNEQFF.